These 10 T cell receptor beta chains originate from one sample sequenced in a study of T cells in Graves' hyperthyroidism and ophthalmopathy. Amplified regions were TCR beta CDR3 sequences from RNA transcripts. TCR CDR3 underwent first-round RT-PCR with the HTBI primer set. A single record per CDR3 protein comes from TCRdb applying MiXCR to the multiplex PCR reads. The sample has about 290,000 distinct CDR3 sequences, around 13% seen once. The sequenced sample consisted of blood. The receptors originated from a woman between 40 and 50 years old with Graves' hyperthyroidism.

This clonotype appeared once. The chain recombines TRBV10-3 with TRBJ2-7; TRBD2 agrees at 9 bases. This CDR3 has 14 amino acids. In germline, CDR1 is ENHRY, CDR2 SYGVKD. Unmatched junction bases numbered 5, after V lost 6 bases and J lost 2 bases. CDR3 loop: CAISRLADTYEQYF. Written as DNA, the CDR3 is TGTGCCATCAGCCGACTAGCGGATACCTACGAGCAGTACTTC.

On this clonotype itself: A much larger clone sits a single nucleotide away, making a read error possible. The rearrangement joins TRBV20-1 to TRBJ2-3; 11 bases map to TRBD2. Germline CDR1 DFQATT, CDR2 SNEGSKA (reference sequence). This CDR3 has 17 amino acids. This chain's CDR3 is CSARELAGAQRGNTQCF. DNA for the CDR3: TGCAGTGCTCGTGAACTAGCGGGAGCCCAAAGGGGAAATACGCAGTGTTTT.

This clonotype showed up many times. The chain is built from TRBV5-1 and TRBJ2-5; 10 positions agree with TRBD1. The germline V gene encodes CDR1 SGHRS and CDR2 YFSETQ. The junction had 6 bases not matched to a gene; V was cut back by 0 bases and J by 1 base. This CDR3 has 17 amino acids. The CDR3 spells CASSLVRQGAIQETQYF. DNA for the CDR3: TGCGCCAGCAGCTTGGTTCGACAGGGGGCGATCCAAGAGACCCAGTACTTC. Looking up the rest from reference TRBV5-1 and TRBJ2-5 gives the full variable domain: KAGVTQTPRYLIKTRGQQVTLSCSPISGHRSVSWYQQTPGQGLQFLFEYFSETQRNKGNFPGRFSGRQFSNSRSEMNVSTLELGDSALYLCASSLVRQGAIQETQYFGPGTRLLVL.

The table lists this clonotype with many counts. The V and J genes are TRBV14 and TRBJ2-7; no clear D. Trimming shortened V by 2 bases and J by 4 bases, and 6 bases separated the two germline ends. Germline lookup yields CDR1 SGHDN and CDR2 FVKESK. CDR3 size: 12 residues. The DNA of the CDR3 is TGTGCCAGCAGCCAACAGAGATACGAGCAGTACTTC. Encoded protein: CASSQQRYEQYF. The full variable domain, its missing parts supplied by reference TRBV14 and TRBJ2-7, is EAGVTQFPSHSVIEKGQTVTLRCDPISGHDNLYWYRRVMGKEIKFLLHFVKESKQDESGMPNNRFLAERTGGTYSTLKVQPAELEDSGVYFCASSQQRYEQYFGPGTRLTVT.

This clonotype was seen ten or more times. In nucleotides, the CDR3 is TGTGCCAGCAGTTTCTACCAGGGGGCCCCGCGTAACACAGATACGCAGTATTTT. Its translation is CASSFYQGAPRNTDTQYF. The chain is built from TRBV28 and TRBJ2-3; 8 positions match TRBD1. In germline, CDR1 is MDHEN, CDR2 SYDVKM. The junction had 13 bases not matched to a gene; V was cut back by 3 bases and J by 2 bases. The CDR3 length is 18 residues.

V is TRBV2 and J is TRBJ2-2; D remains unclear. The CDR3 is 13 amino acids. V was trimmed by 7 bases and J by 4 bases, leaving 10 bases between them. Germline-derived CDR1 and CDR2 are SNHLY and FYNNEI. The DNA for the CDR3 is TGTGCCAGCACCACCAGCGTCACCGGGGAGCTGTTTTTT. This translates into CASTTSVTGELFF.

Ten or more counts support this clonotype. The V call is TRBV12-3 or TRBV12-4, the J call TRBJ1-1; 7 nucleotides match TRBD1. The V segment lost 8 bases and the J segment 5 bases; nucleotides outside the gene matches: 14. This CDR3 region has 15 residues. CDR3 loop: CASVPPQTGLTEAFF. DNA for the CDR3: TGTGCCAGCGTTCCCCCGCAGACAGGGCTGACTGAAGCTTTCTTT.

This clonotype was observed at least ten times. The rearrangement uses TRBV3-1 and TRBJ1-1; D is ambiguous. Germline V lookup: CDR1 LGHDT, CDR2 YNNKEL (reference sequence). This CDR3 has 14 amino acids. V shed 5 bases and J shed 2 bases, with 12 bases lying between them. The CDR3 here is CASSFGLINTEAFF. CDR3 nucleotides: TGTGCCAGCAGCTTCGGACTGATAAACACTGAAGCTTTCTTT.

At least ten counts were recorded for this clonotype. V and J are TRBV12-3 or TRBV12-4 and TRBJ2-7, with D maybe TRBD1 (6 bases). Trimming pared 6 bases from V and 1 base from J, leaving 13 bases between. The CDR3 length is 14 residues. This CDR3 reads CASSLQTGSYEQYF. DNA of the CDR3: TGTGCCAGCAGCCTTCAGACAGGTTCCTACGAGCAGTACTTC.

This clonotype has a count of ten or more. The chain links TRBV6-2 or TRBV6-3 to TRBJ2-2; weak D call: TRBD1 (6 bases). The CDR3 is 17 residues long. CDR1 is MNHEY and CDR2 is SVGEGT in the germline V gene. The ends were cut back, 2 bases at V and 4 bases at J, with 17 bases in the middle. CDR3 amino acids: CASSYPIRQDLTGELFF. CDR3 nucleotide sequence: TGTGCCAGCAGTTACCCCATCCGACAGGACCTCACCGGGGAGCTGTTTTTT.